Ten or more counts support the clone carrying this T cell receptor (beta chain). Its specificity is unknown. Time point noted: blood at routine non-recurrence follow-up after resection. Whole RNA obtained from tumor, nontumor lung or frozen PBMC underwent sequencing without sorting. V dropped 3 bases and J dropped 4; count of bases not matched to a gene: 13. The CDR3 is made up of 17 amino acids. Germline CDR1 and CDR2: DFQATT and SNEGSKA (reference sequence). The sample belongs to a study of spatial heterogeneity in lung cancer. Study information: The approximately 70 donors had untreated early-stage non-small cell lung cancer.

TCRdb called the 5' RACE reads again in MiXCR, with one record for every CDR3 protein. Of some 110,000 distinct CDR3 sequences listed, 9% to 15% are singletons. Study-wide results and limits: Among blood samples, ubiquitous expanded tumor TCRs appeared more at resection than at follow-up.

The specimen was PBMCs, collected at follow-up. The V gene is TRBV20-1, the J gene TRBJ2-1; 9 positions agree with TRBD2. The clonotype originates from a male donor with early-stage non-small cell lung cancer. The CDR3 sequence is CSASGRVAGVPYNEQFF. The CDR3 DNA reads TGCAGTGCTAGTGGTCGGGTAGCGGGGGTACCTTACAATGAGCAGTTCTTC.